This T cell receptor beta chain was obtained from a study of response to subunit inactivated influenza vaccine. Trimming removed 6 bases from V and 8 bases from J; junction bases left unmatched: 8. The CDR3 runs to 14 residues. TCRdb processed the RT-PCR reads anew with MiXCR; each CDR3 protein has one entry. Of hundreds of thousands of distinct CDR3 sequences listed, 18% are singletons. Findings and caveats of the study: It was suggested by the authors that few new T cells are recruited by each seasonal influenza vaccination.

This clonotype was detected ten times or more. Its target is not known. The sample in question was PBMCs from blood, obtained roughly 5 days after vaccination. The source of this sequence is a man aged 50-59 years who received an inactivated influenza vaccine. The chain carries TRBV12-3 or TRBV12-4 and TRBJ1-4, with TRBD1 matching over 8 bases. Here the CDR3 DNA reads TGTGCCAGCAGACGGACAGGGCCGACAGAAAAACTGTTTTTT. Translating gives CASRRTGPTEKLFF.